This T cell receptor (beta chain) is drawn from a study of cytomegalovirus exposure and HLA in healthy donors (dated by TCRdb to about 2017). Regarding the research as a whole: An earlier analysis of some 600 of the donors reported 276 Gb of sequence data and 100 million to 120 million unique TCR beta sequences obtained from about 179 million T cells. Roughly 300 gigabases of sequencing data and approximately 93 million unique TCR sequences were included in an early release covering roughly 600 HLA-typed donors. On average, around 240,000 unique TCR beta nucleotide sequences were sequenced per donor among more than 350 genotyped donors of the cohort, with around 19% of those sequences being non-productive. The study used immunosequencing to profile the T cell repertoires of about 670 subjects and linked those repertoires to cytomegalovirus serostatus. Alongside the repertoire data, information on donor age, sex, ethnicity and CMV serostatus was compiled. The study combined high-throughput TCR immunosequencing, statistical association of individual TCRs with disease status, and machine learning to predict cytomegalovirus infection status. An earlier analysis of about 600 of the donors used high-throughput TCR beta sequencing to judge whether each TCR beta V gene segment behaved as functional or pseudogenic. Along with the approximately 650-subject first cohort, a separate validation cohort of over 90 different subjects was used. Rather than using new phenotypic data, the later analysis identified candidate immune exposures from TCR beta sequences and from how often those sequences occurred across donors. Class I and class II HLA loci were covered by the typing at four-digit resolution. Of the 300 to 500 genotyped donors, more than 75% were placed in the genetic ancestry cluster associated with self-reported Caucasian donors. Four or five DR-DQ haplotypes were treated as single units for association and clustering because of strong linkage in the cohort. To study patterns of TCR occurrence, a later analysis re-analyzed previously published TCR beta repertoires from under 750 donors and added high-resolution HLA genotyping. A later genetic analysis took genome-wide SNP genotypes for about three fifths of the roughly 700 donors and used that subset as a discovery cohort. The study aimed to test whether signatures of past pathogen exposure could be identified by cataloging public T cell receptors. The number of donors typed differed by locus, with about 629-630 for A, B, C, DRB1 and DQB1, around 500 for DQA1, 600 to 610 for DPA1, and 400 to 490 for DPB1. Every discovery cohort repertoire had been produced on one sequencing platform. Overall study outcomes, separate from this receptor: A later analysis associated 15,000 to 20,000 TCR beta sequences with specific HLA alleles at a false discovery rate of 0.05. Linkage disequilibrium might explain the correlated functional status among segregating V segments, but an unknown experimental factor could not be excluded. In a later analysis, most CMV-associated TCR beta chains were found to appear HLA-restricted, with HLA associations seemingly driven largely by CMV exposure. Assigning TCR associations to individual alleles was difficult when HLA alleles, especially DR and DQ, strongly co-occurred. Some IMGT-functional V segments, including TRBV6-2 and TRBV6-3, could not be distinguished by the 87-base-pair reads and were therefore excluded. In a later genetic analysis, fewer N-insertions in productive TCRs were reported among donors in an Asian-associated ancestry cluster than the 666-donor mean. In a later analysis, TCR association rates were found to vary across HLA loci, with the most associated TCRs seen for DRB1 alleles and the fewest for HLA-C alleles. A further reported finding was that TCR beta sequences accurately predicted the HLA-A and HLA-B alleles for most subjects in the first cohort. The presence/absence analyses assumed that sequencing depth was roughly uniform across donors, and that assumption may not be true. A later analysis reported that several top co-occurrence clusters appeared linked to parvovirus B19, influenza, CMV and Epstein-Barr virus. Across donors, most TCR sequences were observed very rarely, whereas some public TCRs were present in many individuals. In a later analysis, HLA-associated TCR beta chains were found to be more clonally expanded and to have lower generation probabilities than equally common non-associated chains. In an earlier analysis of roughly 500 of the donors, most TCR beta V segments appeared in productive rearrangements about 90% or about 30% of the time, broadly matching IMGT annotations. A total of 164 TCR beta chains were listed by the study as associated with cytomegalovirus. In both the original and validation cohorts, the classifier was reported to diagnose cytomegalovirus status with high specificity and sensitivity. In vitro tests confirmed that three of the cytomegalovirus-associated TCR beta chains recognize cytomegalovirus antigens. V-gene and J-gene trimming of TCR beta chains was associated with a missense DCLRE1C variant in a later genetic analysis, and the association was replicated in an independent cohort. A cluster of highly shared sequence variants was judged likely to represent a technical artifact of the sequencing pipeline. According to the authors, the approach could potentially be generalized to other disease states and immunological phenotypes. Because HLA typing was unavailable for some donors at each locus, only the typed subset was used in association tests. The earlier analysis of about 600 of the donors excluded around 17 rarely observed V segments, including chromosome 9 orphons, because counts were too low. Immune exposure information for the cohort was limited to CMV serostatus. The cohort was sequenced for TCR beta chains only, and without alpha or paired-chain data the features that could be detected were limited.

CDR1 is given as SNHLY and CDR2 as FYNNEI, both from the germline V gene. V and J are trimmed by 6 bases and 4 bases, and the gene matches miss 4 bases of the junction. From its cysteine to its phenylalanine, the CDR3 spans 15 amino acids. Only CDR3 DNA remains: 45 bases, in frame from the first base. About this clone itself: This clone's antigen is unknown.

The library was produced with the immunoSEQ multiplex PCR assay. For the multiplex PCR, a mixture combining 60 forward primers for TCR Vbeta segments and 13 reverse primers for TCR Jbeta segments was used. The CDR3 region of rearranged TCR beta genes was amplified from genomic DNA with a multiplex PCR assay. The Illumina HiSeq System was used to sequence the amplified TCR beta libraries as 87-base-pair reads. The authors' analysis ran thus. Across the 500 to 700 repertoires, a later analysis counted tens of millions of unique TCR beta chains, roughly 11 million of which were shared by at least two donors. Raw reads were error-corrected and collapsed into unique sequences by a nearest-neighbor algorithm in which closely related sequences were merged to remove PCR and sequencing errors. To assign V, D and J gene segments, CDR3 sequences were aligned to IMGT reference sequences. Each retained sequence needed at least a six-nucleotide match to both a V gene segment and a J gene segment. A rearrangement was called productive if the CDR3 had no stop codons and remained in frame with V and J, and every other rearrangement was called non-productive. CDR3 was defined by IMGT convention, running from the second conserved V-encoded cysteine to the conserved J-encoded phenylalanine. In an earlier analysis of around 570 of the donors, sequences lacking an unambiguous match to a single V gene segment were excluded. In an earlier analysis of a few hundred of the donors, V segments were called functional above 56.7% productive rearrangements and were called segregating when the between-donor standard deviation exceeded 5%. To diagnose cytomegalovirus status from the catalog of TCR beta chain sequences, a statistical classification framework was built. In a later analysis, TCR nucleotide sequences were compared against IMGT/GENE-DB human TR gene sequences so that V and J genes could be assigned. Using the TCRdist pipeline, a later analysis assigned CDR3 sequences along with most-parsimonious VDJ recombination scenarios. In a later analysis, each TCR beta chain was defined by its CDR3 amino acid sequence together with its V-gene family, and reads lacking a unique V-gene family were excluded. In a later analysis, 450 to 600 highly shared, low-generation-probability nucleotide sequences were removed to address suspected cross-contamination and a sequencing artifact. In a later analysis, a clonal expansion index for each public chain was calculated from normalized within-repertoire ranks of inferred template counts. A later analysis computed generation probabilities with a VDJ recombination model fitted to out-of-frame rearrangements, and checked the results against IGoR. In a later analysis, hypergeometric tests were used to score TCR-TCR, TCR-HLA and TCR-CMV co-occurrence, with a repertoire-size bias correction applied to TCR pairs. False discovery rates were estimated in a later analysis by permuting HLA or CMV assignments 20 times. In a later analysis, co-occurring TCRs were grouped with DBSCAN, and TCRdist sequence similarity was added when clustering was performed within HLA-allele-positive subsets. Co-occurrence clustering excluded repertoires with fewer than 30,000 or more than 120,000 public chains, plus five with anomalous nucleotide sharing. TCRdb holds this immuneACCESS table with in-frame rearrangements only. Some clones are missing; in checked studies, unresolved V genes explain under half, and the rest has no known cause. D and trimming were read from the DNA, whereas the V and J calls and clone size are those reported in that table. In this sample's table one finds around 210,000 clones. The ten largest clonotypes hold around 1.1% of the sample.

The cohort consisted of hundreds of healthy bone marrow donors. At the time of sampling, all cohort members were nominally healthy, though unrecorded immune exposures were likely present. The donor was CMV seropositive and belonged to the group of around 300 seropositive cohort members. Every donor gave a peripheral blood sample, and the peripheral blood mononuclear cells from that sample were used for TCR beta sequencing. Genomic DNA extraction from the blood cell samples was performed with the Qiagen DNeasy Blood Extraction Kit. This TCR came from a girl aged 2 to 9 in good health and CMV-seropositive. Sequencing was done on a sample of PBMCs. The rearrangement combines TRBV2 with TRBJ2-1, with 12 bases matching TRBD2. Here is the DNA: TGTGCCAGCAGGGTACTAGCGGGAGGTTACAATGAGCAGTTCTTC. This is translated as CASRVLAGGYNEQFF. This CDR3, with the reference TRBV2 and TRBJ2-1 proteins standing in past its ends, gives the full variable domain EPEVTQTPSHQVTQMGQEVILRCVPISNHLYFYWYRQILGQKVEFLVSFYNNEISEKSEIFDDQFSVERPDGSNFTLKIRSTKLEDSAMYFCASRVLAGGYNEQFFGPGTRLTVL.